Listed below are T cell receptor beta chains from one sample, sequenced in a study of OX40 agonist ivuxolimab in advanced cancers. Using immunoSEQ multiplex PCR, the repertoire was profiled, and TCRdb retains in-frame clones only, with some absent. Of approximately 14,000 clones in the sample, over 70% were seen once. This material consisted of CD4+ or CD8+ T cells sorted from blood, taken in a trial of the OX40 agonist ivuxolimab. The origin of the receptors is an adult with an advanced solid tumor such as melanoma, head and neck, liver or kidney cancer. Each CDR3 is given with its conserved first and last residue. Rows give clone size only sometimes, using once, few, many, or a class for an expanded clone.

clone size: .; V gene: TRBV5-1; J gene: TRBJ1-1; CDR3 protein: CASSFTDDWDEAFF
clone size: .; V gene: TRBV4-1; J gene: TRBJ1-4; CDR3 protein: CASSLHHMRGNEKLFF
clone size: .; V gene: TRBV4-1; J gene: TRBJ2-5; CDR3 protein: CASSQGWSAETQYF
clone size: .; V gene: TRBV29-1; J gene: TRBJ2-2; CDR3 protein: CSADRNTGELFF
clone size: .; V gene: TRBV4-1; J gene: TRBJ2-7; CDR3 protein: CASSPRDLTYEQYF
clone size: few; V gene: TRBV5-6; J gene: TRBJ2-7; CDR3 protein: CASSQIGEQYF
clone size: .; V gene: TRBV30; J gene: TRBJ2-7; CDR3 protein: CAWTRTPTPLVNEQYF
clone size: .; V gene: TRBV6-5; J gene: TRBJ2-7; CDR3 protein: CASSYLGGQGAYEQYF
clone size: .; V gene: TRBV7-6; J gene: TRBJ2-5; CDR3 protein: CASSPFQGGSQETQYF
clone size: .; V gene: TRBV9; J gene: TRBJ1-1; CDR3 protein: CASSAPKGEGDTEAFF
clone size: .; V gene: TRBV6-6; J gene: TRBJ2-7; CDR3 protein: CASENGLLYEQYF
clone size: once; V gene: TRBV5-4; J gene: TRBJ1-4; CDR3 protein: CASSLEQASTNEKLFF
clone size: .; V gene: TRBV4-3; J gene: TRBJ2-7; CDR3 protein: CASSQGWFEEATAYEQYF
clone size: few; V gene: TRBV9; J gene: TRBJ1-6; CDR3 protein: CASSQDRISSYNSPLHF
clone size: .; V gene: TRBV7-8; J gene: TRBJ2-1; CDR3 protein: CASSLERGLGEQFF
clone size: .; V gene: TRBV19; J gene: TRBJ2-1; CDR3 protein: CASTPGWGGNEQFF
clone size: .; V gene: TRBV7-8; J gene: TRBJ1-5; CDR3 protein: CASSLFAEDGPQHF
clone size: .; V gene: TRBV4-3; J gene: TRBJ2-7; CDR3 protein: CASSPGTGSGEQYF
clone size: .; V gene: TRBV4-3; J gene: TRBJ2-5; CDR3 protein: CASSQGFGTSGIETQYF
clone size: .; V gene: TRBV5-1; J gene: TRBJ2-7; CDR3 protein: CASSQGDQPINYEQYF
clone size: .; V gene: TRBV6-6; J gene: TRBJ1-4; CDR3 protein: CASLEGTQKAQLFF
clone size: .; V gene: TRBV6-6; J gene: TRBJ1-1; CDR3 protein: CASSSWTGTEAFF
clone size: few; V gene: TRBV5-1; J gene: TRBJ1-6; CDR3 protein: CASSTREFGNSPLHF
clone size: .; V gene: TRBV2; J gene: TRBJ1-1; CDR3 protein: CASRPRPRTEAFF
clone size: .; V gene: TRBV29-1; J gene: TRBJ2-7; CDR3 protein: CSVVLGSYEQYF
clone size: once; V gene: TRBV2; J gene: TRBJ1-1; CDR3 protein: CATLSGAEAFF
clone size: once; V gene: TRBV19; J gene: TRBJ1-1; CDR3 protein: CATHYRARDSNTEAFF
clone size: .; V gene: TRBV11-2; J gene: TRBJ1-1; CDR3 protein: CASSLELLMNTEAFF
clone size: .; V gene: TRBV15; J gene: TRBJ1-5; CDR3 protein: CATSREWGALGQPQHF
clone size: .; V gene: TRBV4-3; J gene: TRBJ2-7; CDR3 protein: CASSQATGDYYEQYF
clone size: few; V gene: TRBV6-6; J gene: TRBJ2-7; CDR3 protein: CASSSYSSYEQYF
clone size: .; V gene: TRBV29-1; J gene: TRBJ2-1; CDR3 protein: CSVTSGKQFF
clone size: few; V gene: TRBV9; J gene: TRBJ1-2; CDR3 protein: CASSVNSGANGYTF
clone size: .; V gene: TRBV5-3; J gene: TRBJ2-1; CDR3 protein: CARSFFLTSGPYNEQFF
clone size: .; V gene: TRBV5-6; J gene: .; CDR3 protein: CASSFGTVNEQYF
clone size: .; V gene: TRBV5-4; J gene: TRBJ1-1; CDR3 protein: CASQAANRDTEAFF
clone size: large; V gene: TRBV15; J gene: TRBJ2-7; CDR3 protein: CATTEQGPESSYEQYF
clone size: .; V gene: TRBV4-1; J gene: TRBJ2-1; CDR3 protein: CASSLRGDSPNNEQFF
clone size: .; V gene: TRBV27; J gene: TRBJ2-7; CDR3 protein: CASSLNSAYEQYF
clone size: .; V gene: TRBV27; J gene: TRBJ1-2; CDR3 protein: CASSLSRRGNYGYTF
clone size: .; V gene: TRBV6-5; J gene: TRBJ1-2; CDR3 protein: CASSGEGALLTGYTF
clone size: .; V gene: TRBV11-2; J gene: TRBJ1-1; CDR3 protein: CASSLSGDRAFF
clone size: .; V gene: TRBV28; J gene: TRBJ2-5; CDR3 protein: CASSSVYQETQYF
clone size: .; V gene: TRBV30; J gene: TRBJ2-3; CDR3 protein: CAWSEGARTDTQYF
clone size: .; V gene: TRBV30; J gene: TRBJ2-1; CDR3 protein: CAWTDGWSSGGFMNEQFF
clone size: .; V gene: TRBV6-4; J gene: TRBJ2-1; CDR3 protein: CASRGRENEQFF
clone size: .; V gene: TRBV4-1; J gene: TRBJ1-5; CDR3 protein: CASSQERPSNQPQHF
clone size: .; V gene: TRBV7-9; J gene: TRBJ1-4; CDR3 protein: CASSLRGEGNEKLFF
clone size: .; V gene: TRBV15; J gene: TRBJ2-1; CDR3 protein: CATSRVGGSNNEQFF
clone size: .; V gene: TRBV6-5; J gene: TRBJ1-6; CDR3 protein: CASSSRMYNSPLHF
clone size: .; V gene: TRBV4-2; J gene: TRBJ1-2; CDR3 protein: CASSQEWGRGSYGYTF
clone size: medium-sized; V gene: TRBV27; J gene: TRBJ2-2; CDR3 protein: CASSLQDTGELFF
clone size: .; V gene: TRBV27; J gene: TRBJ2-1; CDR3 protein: CASSFPSGGANEQFF